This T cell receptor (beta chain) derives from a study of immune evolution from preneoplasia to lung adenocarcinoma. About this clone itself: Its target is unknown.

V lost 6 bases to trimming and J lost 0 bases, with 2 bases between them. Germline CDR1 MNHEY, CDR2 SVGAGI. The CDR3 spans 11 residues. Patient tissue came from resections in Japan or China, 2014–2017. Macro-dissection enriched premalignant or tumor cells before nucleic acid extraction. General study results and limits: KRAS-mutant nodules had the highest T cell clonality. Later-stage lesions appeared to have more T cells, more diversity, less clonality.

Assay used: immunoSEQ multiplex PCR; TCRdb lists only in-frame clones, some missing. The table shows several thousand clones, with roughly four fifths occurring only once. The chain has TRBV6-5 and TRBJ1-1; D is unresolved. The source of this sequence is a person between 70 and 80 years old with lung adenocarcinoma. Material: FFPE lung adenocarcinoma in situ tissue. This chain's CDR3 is CASRLNTEAFF. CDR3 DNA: TGTGCCAGCAGATTGAACACTGAAGCTTTCTTT.